The 22 T cell receptor beta chains below come from one sample, sequenced in a study of identical twins. Using its own MiXCR run on the 5' RACE reads, TCRdb lists one record per CDR3 protein. The table includes 1.5 million to 2 million distinct CDR3 sequences, around 29% detected once. Sequencing was done on a sample of cord blood. These receptors originate from a newborn girl in good health.

A remark on this clonotype: One end of the junction does not line up with germline, which may come from a read error. The J gene is TRBJ2-1, the V gene TRBV13; 11 bases are a match to TRBD2. CDR1 PRHDT and CDR2 FYEKMQ come from the germline V gene (reference sequence). The CDR3 loop spans 20 amino acids. CDR3 region: CASSFGLSLSSGRYYNEQFF. The CDR3 DNA reads as TGTGCCAGCAGCTTTGGCCTGAGTCTCTCTAGCGGGAGGTACTACAATGAGCAATTCTTC.

There are a few counts of this clonotype. The CDR3: CASSTDRSNEKLFF. CDR3 DNA sequence: TGTGCCAGCAGTACGGACAGGTCTAATGAAAAACTGTTTTTT. The chain combines TRBV27 with TRBJ1-4; TRBD1 matches 7 bases. Germline V gene data show CDR1 as MNHEY and CDR2 as SMNVEV (reference sequence). CDR3 length equals 14 residues. Trimming at V came to 5 bases and at J to 3 bases, leaving 3 bases not matched to a gene.

This clonotype turned up a few times. The chain carries TRBV20-1 and TRBJ2-7; 11 bases match TRBD2. The CDR3 is 17 amino acids. CDR1 is DFQATT and CDR2 is SNEGSKA in the germline V gene (reference sequence). Trimming took 4 bases from V and 2 from J; bases not matched to a gene: 13. The CDR3 protein is CSATVLMGLADPYEQYF. In nucleotides, the CDR3 is TGCAGTGCTACCGTACTTATGGGACTAGCGGATCCCTACGAGCAGTACTTC.

The rearrangement links TRBV18 to TRBJ2-2, with 8 bases aligning to TRBD1. Germline values: CDR1 KGHSH, CDR2 LQKENI. V lost 5 bases and J lost 0; bases outside the gene matches: 2. This CDR3 spans 15 amino acids. CDR3 amino acids: CASSAQGANTGELFF. DNA for the CDR3: TGTGCCAGCTCAGCACAGGGGGCGAACACCGGGGAGCTGTTTTTT.

This clonotype was recorded a few times. The chain joins TRBV12-3 or TRBV12-4 to TRBJ1-1; 7 positions match TRBD1. The CDR3 runs to 13 residues. With 6 bases clipped from V and 5 bases from J, the junction kept 6 bases outside the gene matches. The DNA of the CDR3 is TGTGCCAGCAGGAGGACAGGACGGACTGAAGCTTTCTTT. It translates to CASRRTGRTEAFF.

This chain connects TRBV28 to TRBJ1-6, with D perhaps TRBD1 (5 bases). CDR3 length equals 17 residues. Per germline, CDR1 MDHEN and CDR2 SYDVKM. V lost 6 bases and J lost 0, with 15 bases in between. The CDR3 is CASSRISGSSYNSPLHF. The CDR3 DNA reads TGTGCCAGCAGCCGCATATCAGGGAGCTCCTATAATTCACCCCTCCACTTT.

V and J are TRBV6-1 and TRBJ2-7; 10 bases align to TRBD1. Germline V lookup: CDR1 MNHNS, CDR2 SASEGT. V shed 7 bases and J 4 bases; nucleotides not matched to a gene: 10. This CDR3 spans 15 amino acids. The CDR3 DNA sequence: TGTGCCAGCACCTACGACAGGGGGCAAGTTTACGAGCAGTACTTC. Protein product: CASTYDRGQVYEQYF.

The chain recombines TRBV2 with TRBJ2-4; D unresolved. Germline values: CDR1 SNHLY, CDR2 FYNNEI. Trimming removed 6 bases at V and 7 bases at J, with 7 bases between. The CDR3 covers 11 residues. CDR3 region: CASRGFNIQYF. The CDR3 DNA reads as TGTGCCAGCAGGGGATTCAACATTCAGTACTTC.

This clonotype was seen only a few times. The chain is built from TRBV20-1 and TRBJ2-7, with TRBD2 matching 12 bases. The CDR3 is made up of 14 amino acids. The germline V gene encodes CDR1 DFQATT and CDR2 SNEGSKA (reference sequence). The junction had 3 bases not matched to a gene; V was cut back by 6 bases and J by 0 bases. The CDR3 bases are TGCAGTGCCGGACTAGCGGGGCTCTCCTACGAGCAGTACTTC. It translates to CSAGLAGLSYEQYF.

This clonotype was counted a few times. The chain links TRBV6-2 or TRBV6-3 to TRBJ2-1, with D possibly matching TRBD1 (6 bases). Between the trimmed V and J ends, which lost 2 bases and 5 bases, there was a span of 10 bases. The CDR3 length is 14 residues. In germline, CDR1 is MNHEY, CDR2 SVGEGT. CDR3 amino acids: CASSYRQGNNEQFF. In DNA form, the CDR3 reads TGTGCCAGCAGTTACCGGCAGGGGAACAATGAGCAGTTCTTC.

This clonotype has more than one count but fewer than ten. The V and J genes are TRBV29-1 and TRBJ2-7, with D unclear. Germline V lookup: CDR1 SQVTM, CDR2 ANQGSEA. V lost 6 bases and J lost 2, with 11 bases in between. The CDR3 loop spans 12 amino acids. The CDR3: CSVRLSPYEQYF. CDR3 bases: TGCAGCGTGCGACTCTCCCCCTACGAGCAGTACTTC.

V usage is TRBV7-2 and J usage is TRBJ1-2, with TRBD1 identical over 9 bases. CDR3 length: 15 residues. Germline lookup yields CDR1 SGHTA and CDR2 FQGNSA. V was pared by 4 bases and J by 3 bases, with 6 bases of the junction left unmatched. DNA of the CDR3: TGTGCCAGCAGCTACGGGACAGGGTGGGACTATGGCTACACCTTC. Translation gives CASSYGTGWDYGYTF. The full variable domain, rest sourced from reference TRBV7-2 and TRBJ1-2, is GAGVSQSPSNKVTEKGKDVELRCDPISGHTALYWYRQSLGQGLEFLIYFQGNSAPDKSGLPSDRFSAERTGGSVSTLTIQRTQQEDSAVYLCASSYGTGWDYGYTFGSGTRLTVV.

This chain links TRBV4-1 with TRBJ2-1; 10 bases map to TRBD1. The J call is doubtful: the DNA matches TRBJ2-7 better. The germline V gene encodes CDR1 MGHRA and CDR2 YSYEKL. CDR3 length: 17 residues. The CDR3 here is CASTPGQGRKAFNEQYF. Here the CDR3 DNA reads TGCGCCAGCACCCCGGGACAGGGGAGAAAAGCGTTCAATGAGCAGTACTTC.

This chain connects TRBV20-1 to TRBJ2-4; the match to TRBD2 covers 9 bases. The CDR3 runs 17 residues. The junction had 7 bases not matched to a gene; V was cut back by 1 base and J by 0 bases. CDR1 is DFQATT, CDR2 SNEGSKA, per germline (reference sequence). The CDR3 sequence: CSARVAGGSLAKNIQYF. CDR3 bases: TGCAGTGCTAGAGTGGCGGGGGGGTCTCTAGCCAAAAACATTCAGTACTTC.

This sequence joins TRBV4-1 and TRBJ2-1; 9 bases are a match to TRBD1. CDR1 and CDR2 from the germline V gene are MGHRA and YSYEKL. Unmatched junction bases numbered 18, after V lost 3 bases and J lost 12 bases. This CDR3 region has 17 residues. CDR3 in amino acids: CASSHPYRGRELIRQFF. The CDR3 DNA reads TGCGCCAGCAGCCATCCCTACAGGGGGCGTGAGCTTATCCGGCAGTTCTTC.

The chain uses TRBV20-1 and TRBJ2-3, with 9 bases lining up with TRBD2. V lost 6 bases to trimming and J lost 5 bases; unmatched junction nucleotides: 9. This CDR3 region has 14 residues. From germline, CDR1 is DFQATT and CDR2 SNEGSKA (reference sequence). This CDR3 reads CSALAGGPGDTQYF. For the CDR3, the DNA is TGCAGTGCCCTTGCGGGGGGGCCCGGAGATACGCAGTATTTT.

This clonotype turned up a few times. This chain connects TRBV7-9 to TRBJ1-2; TRBD1 might be the D (5 bases). CDR3 length: 16 residues. Germline CDR1 SEHNR, CDR2 FQNEAQ (reference sequence). The V gene lost 5 bases and the J gene lost 0 bases, with 16 bases spanning the gap. The CDR3 DNA follows: TGTGCCAGCAGCCCTGGGGCGGGAGATTCTAACTATGGCTACACCTTC. Protein sequence: CASSPGAGDSNYGYTF.

The CDR3 DNA sequence: TGTGCCAGCAGTCGACGCATAGCGGGAGCTAGTTACAATGAGCAGTTCTTC. Translation gives CASSRRIAGASYNEQFF. The chain recombines TRBV6-2 or TRBV6-3 with TRBJ2-1; 9 bases are shared with TRBD2. Germline lookup yields CDR1 MNHEY and CDR2 SVGEGT. The CDR3 is 17 amino acids. The J segment lost 4 bases and the V segment lost 5 bases, leaving 12 bases of the junction unmatched.

This clonotype was picked up many times. The CDR3 is CSARGTSGYNEQFF. The CDR3 DNA sequence: TGCAGTGCTAGAGGGACTAGCGGTTACAATGAGCAGTTCTTC. This chain joins TRBV20-1 and TRBJ2-1, with 10 bases identical to TRBD2. The V segment lost 1 base and the J segment 4 bases; nucleotides outside the gene matches: 1. The CDR3 is 14 residues long. In germline, CDR1 is DFQATT, CDR2 SNEGSKA (reference sequence).

The CDR3 spells CASSETGLGTSGGARVTDTQYF. CDR3 DNA: TGTGCCAGCAGCGAGACCGGACTGGGGACTAGCGGGGGGGCTCGGGTCACAGATACGCAGTATTTT. The chain employs TRBV11-1 and TRBJ2-3, with 16 nucleotides matching TRBD2. Germline lookup yields CDR1 SGHAT and CDR2 FQDESV (reference sequence). The CDR3 covers 22 residues. With 5 bases clipped from V and 2 bases from J, the junction kept 19 bases outside the gene matches.

The sample holds a few counts of this clonotype. The rearrangement uses TRBV28 and TRBJ2-1, with D perhaps matching TRBD2 (5 bases). CDR1 is MDHEN and CDR2 is SYDVKM in the germline V gene. The CDR3 runs to 15 residues. Trimming shortened V by 2 bases and J by 5 bases, and 13 bases separated the two germline ends. CDR3 coding DNA: TGTGCCAGCAGTTTAGGCGGGCGCCCCCACAATGAGCAGTTCTTC. Translating it yields CASSLGGRPHNEQFF.

The V gene is TRBV7-9, the J gene TRBJ2-3; 12 bases are shared with TRBD2. The CDR3 spans 14 residues. Germline CDR1 SEHNR, CDR2 FQNEAQ (reference sequence). V gave up 4 bases and J gave up 7 bases; unmatched junction bases: 3. CDR3 protein: CASSSSGREYTQYF. The DNA of the CDR3 is TGTGCCAGCAGCTCTAGCGGGAGGGAGTATACGCAGTATTTT.